Each of the 25 T cell receptor beta chains below was sequenced from the same sample in a study of Ad26.COV2.S vaccination and SARS-CoV-2 variants. The data were produced by immunoSEQ multiplex PCR, yet TCRdb's version contains in-frame clones alone and is incomplete. The sample has 45,000 or so clones, 75% to 85% seen once. This sample comprised peripheral blood, obtained after recovery from COVID-19. These receptors were taken from a human donor who had recovered from COVID-19.

The V gene is TRBV7-2, the J gene TRBJ2-1, with 7 positions matching TRBD2. CDR1 and CDR2 from the germline V gene are SGHTA and FQGNSA. V was clipped by 3 bases and J by 5 bases; unmatched bases: 7. The CDR3 covers 15 residues. CDR3 sequence reads: CASSFSGTSNNEQFF. The CDR3 DNA reads TGTGCCAGCAGCTTCAGCGGGACTTCAAACAATGAGCAGTTCTTC.

The gene calls are TRBV24-1 and TRBJ2-2, with D hard to call. V shed 10 bases and J shed 4 bases, with 12 bases lying between them. The CDR3 is 13 residues long. Germline V gene lookup returns CDR1 KGHDR and CDR2 SFDVKD. As DNA, the CDR3 is TGTGCCACTTCTCGGACGGGCACCGGGGAGCTGTTTTTT. Its translation is CATSRTGTGELFF.

V is TRBV4-1 and J is TRBJ2-4; tentatively, D is TRBD2 (7 bases). This CDR3 is built from 15 residues. From germline, CDR1 is MGHRA and CDR2 YSYEKL. Trimming removed 0 bases from V and 13 bases from J, with 19 bases in between. The CDR3, as DNA: TGCGCCAGCAGCCAAGACCGTTCCCGGGGGGCTCTGCAGTACTTC. Amino acids: CASSQDRSRGALQYF.

This chain joins TRBV4-1 and TRBJ2-1, with D possibly being TRBD2 (7 bases). The CDR3 consists of 17 residues. V was trimmed by 4 bases and J by 1 base, leaving 17 bases between them. Looked up from germline, CDR1 is MGHRA and CDR2 is YSYEKL. CDR3 protein: CASSRGAGEGSYNEQFF. CDR3 coding DNA: TGCGCCAGCAGCCGGGGGGCGGGAGAGGGGTCCTACAATGAGCAGTTCTTC.

The CDR3 region has the DNA TGCAGCGGAGCGCACAATGAGCAGTTCTTC. It codes for CSGAHNEQFF. This chain connects TRBV29-1 to TRBJ2-1; unclear D gene. The CDR3 extends over 10 amino acids. Trimming removed 7 bases from V and 5 bases from J, with 6 bases in between. Germline lookup yields CDR1 SQVTM and CDR2 ANQGSEA.

In this sample, this clone turned up once. This chain connects TRBV7-9 to TRBJ1-1; D is unclear. The germline V gene has CDR1 SEHNR and CDR2 FQNEAQ (reference sequence). V was pared by 8 bases and J by 5 bases, with 15 bases between. The CDR3 totals 13 residues. The CDR3 coding sequence is TGTGCCAGCTGGTCCGTATTAGGGACTGAAGCTTTCTTT. Its translation is CASWSVLGTEAFF.

The chain employs TRBV9 and TRBJ2-5, with D possibly TRBD2 on 5 matching bases. The CDR3 extends over 14 amino acids. CDR1 and CDR2 (germline): SGDLS, YYNGEE. The V end lost 3 bases, the J end lost 2 bases, and 11 bases lay between the germline ends. This CDR3 reads CASSGPGTQETQYF. The CDR3 DNA reads TGTGCCAGCAGCGGACCGGGAACTCAAGAGACCCAGTACTTC.

This chain joins TRBV27 and TRBJ1-1; D remains ambiguous. CDR3 length: 13 residues. Germline CDR1 reads MNHEY; CDR2 reads SMNVEV (reference sequence). The V end lost 1 base, the J end lost 6 bases, and 9 bases lay between the germline ends. CDR3 sequence reads: CASSLLPGAEAFF. In DNA, the CDR3 is TGTGCCAGCAGTTTATTACCGGGCGCTGAAGCTTTCTTT.

The chain recombines TRBV5-5 with TRBJ2-1; 7 bases are shared with TRBD1. Germline-derived CDR1 and CDR2 are SGHKS and YYEKEE (reference sequence). The ends lost 4 bases at V and 3 bases at J; junction bases unmatched: 13. This CDR3 contains 17 residues. The CDR3 loop is CASSLMTGTAIYNEQFF. The CDR3 DNA sequence: TGTGCCAGCAGCCTCATGACCGGGACAGCCATCTACAATGAGCAGTTCTTC.

This sequence joins TRBV3-1 (or the pseudogene TRBV3-2) and TRBJ2-5, with a possible D match to TRBD2 (5 bases). Deletions cut 5 bases from V and 5 bases from J, with 18 bases between. In germline, CDR1 is LGHDT, CDR2 YNNKEL (reference sequence). The CDR3 extends over 15 amino acids. CDR3 DNA sequence: TGTGCCAGCAGCTACTCAACGGGGAGAGGGGAGACCCAGTACTTC. Translation gives CASSYSTGRGETQYF.

The chain has TRBV29-1 and TRBJ1-2; possibly TRBD1 for D (6 bases). V was pared by 6 bases and J by 4 bases, with 18 bases between. The CDR3 has 14 residues. Germline CDR1 SQVTM, CDR2 ANQGSEA. The chain's CDR3 is CSVSPADRTYGYTF. CDR3 nucleotide sequence: TGCAGCGTCTCCCCCGCGGACAGAACCTATGGCTACACCTTC.

The chain couples TRBV30 to TRBJ2-7, with 10 bases fitting TRBD2. The CDR3 sequence is 15 residues long. After removal of 2 bases from V and 6 bases from J, the junction contained 10 bases not matched to a gene. Germline-derived CDR1 and CDR2 are GTSNPN and SVGIG (reference sequence). In DNA, the CDR3 is TGTGCCTGGAGTCCCCCTAGCGGGAGTAGCGGCGAGCAGTACTTC. Protein sequence: CAWSPPSGSSGEQYF.

The rearrangement joins TRBV5-1 to TRBJ2-5; 13 nucleotides line up with TRBD2. The CDR3 consists of 16 residues. The germline V gene has CDR1 SGHRS and CDR2 YFSETQ. With 0 bases clipped from V and 1 base from J, the junction kept 0 bases outside the gene matches. CDR3 DNA sequence: TGCGCCAGCAGCTTGGGACTAGCGGGGGGCCAAGAGACCCAGTACTTC. It translates to CASSLGLAGGQETQYF.

The chain uses TRBV14 and TRBJ1-3; tentative D call: TRBD1 (6 bases). This CDR3 has 15 amino acids. Germline CDR1 and CDR2: SGHDN and FVKESK. Trimming took off 4 bases at V and 5 bases at J, with 15 bases between the two ends. The CDR3 DNA is TGTGCCAGCAGCCTTGGACAGAGGAGGCGAAACACCATATATTTT. Residues: CASSLGQRRRNTIYF.

CDR3 bases: TGCACCAGCAGCCAAGATCTTGGGGGACAGGGAATGAACACTGAAGCTTTCTTT. It is translated as CTSSQDLGGQGMNTEAFF. The chain has TRBV1 and TRBJ1-1; the D segment call TRBD1 is taken from the table without a DNA check. TRBV1 is a known pseudogene. CDR3 size: 18 residues.

The chain links TRBV7-9 to TRBJ1-4, with D uncertain. From germline, CDR1 is SEHNR and CDR2 FQNEAQ (reference sequence). CDR3 length: 17 residues. Between the trimmed V and J ends, which lost 2 bases and 4 bases, there was a span of 17 bases. The CDR3 nucleotides read TGTGCCAGCAGCTTATTTGGTCCAGGAGCCTATAATGAAAAACTGTTTTTT. Protein product: CASSLFGPGAYNEKLFF.

V gene TRBV5-1 combines with J gene TRBJ2-3, with D perhaps given as TRBD1 or TRBD2 (6 bases each). V shed 5 bases and J shed 0 bases, with 16 bases lying between them. The CDR3 has 16 amino acids. Germline CDR1 reads SGHRS; CDR2 reads YFSETQ. The CDR3 DNA reads TGCGCCAGCAGGTTTGAAAGAGGGGGGAGCACAGATACGCAGTATTTT. This codes for CASRFERGGSTDTQYF.

The chain is built from TRBV27 and TRBJ2-7; D gene uncertain. V shed 6 bases and J shed 3 bases, with 9 bases lying between them. The germline gives CDR1 MNHEY, CDR2 SMNVEV (reference sequence). This CDR3 contains 12 residues. CDR3 bases: TGTGCCAGCAGACGCGCTAGCTACGAGCAGTACTTC. This encodes CASRRASYEQYF.

This clone was detected a few times. The chain recombines TRBV27 with TRBJ2-7, with D perhaps TRBD2 (5 bases). This CDR3 spans 13 amino acids. The V gene's germline CDR1 is MNHEY and CDR2 SMNVEV (reference sequence). V was cut by 6 bases and J by 0 bases, with 9 bases left in between. CDR3 DNA: TGTGCCAGCAGGCTAGGGAGCTCCTACGAGCAGTACTTC. Translation gives CASRLGSSYEQYF.

V usage is TRBV27 and J usage is TRBJ2-3; the D call may be TRBD1 or TRBD2 (5 bases each). V was shortened by 6 bases and J by 9 bases, with 13 bases between the two germline ends. The CDR3 loop spans 12 amino acids. From germline, CDR1 is MNHEY and CDR2 SMNVEV (reference sequence). Here the CDR3 reads CASRSRGGTQYF. The DNA for the CDR3 is TGTGCCAGCAGGTCTCGGGGCGGGACGCAGTATTTT.

The chain couples TRBV24-1 to TRBJ1-2; D might be TRBD1 (6 bases). V lost 7 bases, J lost 2 bases, and 19 bases lay in between. The CDR3 is made up of 16 amino acids. CDR1 is KGHDR, CDR2 SFDVKD, per germline. CDR3 residues: CATSQQGPGPNYGYTF. DNA of the CDR3: TGTGCCACCAGCCAGCAGGGGCCGGGGCCAAACTATGGCTACACCTTC.

The chain combines TRBV19 with TRBJ2-4; the D is unclear. Trimming took 6 bases from V and 5 from J, leaving 14 bases between them. Germline V lookup: CDR1 LNHDA, CDR2 SQIVND (reference sequence). CDR3 length: 14 amino acids. This CDR3 is CASSPFTPENIQYF. CDR3 DNA: TGTGCCAGTAGCCCTTTTACACCCGAAAACATTCAGTACTTC.

J is TRBJ1-1 and V is TRBV30; no firm D call. The CDR3 covers 15 residues. V dropped 1 base and J dropped 7 bases, with 19 bases sitting between them. Germline V gene sequence: CDR1 GTSNPN, CDR2 SVGIG (reference sequence). CDR3 nucleotide sequence: TGTGCCTGGAGTGCCCGCCAATTGACTGACCGTGAAGCTTTCTTT. Translation gives CAWSARQLTDREAFF.

This clone occurred once. The chain uses TRBV24-1 and TRBJ2-5; a weak D match, TRBD1 (6 bases). The CDR3 extends over 15 amino acids. Trimming took 3 bases from V and 3 from J, leaving 13 bases between them. Germline V gene sequence: CDR1 KGHDR, CDR2 SFDVKD. CDR3 in DNA: TGTGCCACCAGTGATCAGGGGACACGAGAAGAGACCCAGTACTTC. It codes for CATSDQGTREETQYF.

This clone appeared once. The DNA for the CDR3 is TGTGCCAGCAGCTTTATGACAGGGAGCCTCTCTGGAAACACCATATATTTT. Encoded protein: CASSFMTGSLSGNTIYF. The rearrangement joins TRBV7-2 to TRBJ1-3, with 7 bases aligning to TRBD1. The CDR3 is 17 residues long. The V gene's germline CDR1 is SGHTA and CDR2 FQGNSA. The V segment lost 3 bases and the J segment 0 bases; nucleotides outside the gene matches: 8.